The next 10 T cell receptor beta chains were all read from a single sample in a study of spatial heterogeneity in lung cancer (dated by TCRdb to the late 2010s). Reading the label with the study, this specimen's time point is: sample taken at primary tumor resection. For TCR sequencing, whole RNA was extracted from tumor and nontumor lung tissue, or from cryopreserved PBMC samples, and no cell sorting was done. Libraries were prepared through 5' RACE. Sequencer: NextSeq 500. The public reads were quality trimmed at Q25 with fastp and then assembled into clones with MiXCR by TCRdb, keeping productive beta chains. Each entry merges the rows of one CDR3 protein and shows their most common DNA and genes. In all, the sample holds around 92,000 distinct CDR3 sequences, and more than 10% of those were seen once. The top ten clones comprise roughly two fifths of the sample. Material: PBMCs, obtained at surgery. These receptors came from a male donor with early-stage non-small cell lung cancer.

The genes are TRBV27 and TRBJ2-7; 9 bases align to TRBD1. The V and J ends lost 6 bases and 3 bases, in that order; junction bases with no gene match: 9. The germline gives CDR1 MNHEY, CDR2 SMNVEV (reference sequence). CDR3 length: 15 amino acids. In DNA form, the CDR3 reads TGTGCCAGCAGGGAACAGGGGGCATCCCGCTACGAGCAGTACTTC. Its protein product is CASREQGASRYEQYF.

This clonotype was seen many times. The J gene is TRBJ2-2, the V gene TRBV9; 7 bases agree with TRBD1. The CDR3 has 16 amino acids. V was clipped by 2 bases and J by 1 base; unmatched bases: 5. The germline gives CDR1 SGDLS, CDR2 YYNGEE. CDR3 sequence reads: CASSVQTGMNTGELFF. The CDR3 DNA sequence: TGTGCCAGCAGCGTTCAGACAGGGATGAACACCGGGGAGCTGTTTTTT.

The chain couples TRBV29-1 to TRBJ1-1; no reliable D call. This CDR3 is built from 13 residues. From germline, CDR1 is SQVTM and CDR2 ANQGSEA. Between the trimmed V and J ends, which lost 7 bases and 1 base, there was a span of 13 bases. CDR3: CSAWGEANTEAFF. CDR3 DNA sequence: TGCAGCGCGTGGGGTGAGGCGAACACTGAAGCTTTCTTT.

At least ten counts were recorded for this clonotype. The rearrangement links TRBV7-9 to TRBJ2-1; no firm D call. With 1 base removed from V and 6 bases from J, the gap between germline ends came to 16 bases. The CDR3 runs 16 residues. CDR1 and CDR2 from the germline V gene are SEHNR and FQNEAQ (reference sequence). As DNA, the CDR3 is TGTGCCAGCAGCTTAGGGATCGTCTTCGGATCCAATGAGCAGTTCTTC. Protein: CASSLGIVFGSNEQFF.

This clonotype appeared many times. V and J are TRBV9 and TRBJ2-7; the match to TRBD2 covers 8 bases. The V gene's germline CDR1 is SGDLS and CDR2 YYNGEE. V gave up 0 bases and J gave up 2 bases; unmatched junction bases: 1. This CDR3 contains 14 residues. The CDR3 loop is CASSVGAGAYEQYF. DNA for the CDR3: TGTGCCAGCAGCGTAGGAGCGGGGGCCTACGAGCAGTACTTC.

This clonotype has only a few counts. The V call is TRBV27, the J call TRBJ1-2, with a weak D call TRBD1 (6 bases). The V end was cut by 5 bases, the J end by 0 bases, with 19 bases between. This CDR3 spans 17 amino acids. The germline CDR1 and CDR2 sequences are MNHEY and SMNVEV (reference sequence). CDR3 residues: CASSAGTPQVANYGYTF. Here the CDR3 DNA reads TGTGCCAGCAGTGCCGGGACACCACAGGTAGCTAACTATGGCTACACCTTC.

CDR3 bases: TGCGCCAGATTAACCGGGGAGCTGTTTTTT. Translated: CARLTGELFF. The gene calls are TRBV10-1 and TRBJ2-2; the D is unclear. The CDR3 consists of 10 residues. CDR1 and CDR2 from the germline V gene are WNHNN and SYGVQD (reference sequence). Trimming cost V 9 bases and J 5 bases, with 4 bases left between them.

This clonotype has a count of ten or more. This chain's CDR3 is CASSRNSGDGYTF. The CDR3, as DNA: TGTGCCAGCAGCCGGAACTCAGGGGACGGCTACACCTTC. V and J are TRBV7-2 and TRBJ1-2; maybe TRBD1 (6 bases). Trimming removed 5 bases at V and 8 bases at J, with 15 bases between. The CDR3 spans 13 residues. Germline assignment: CDR1 SGHTA and CDR2 FQGNSA.

The sample holds many counts of this clonotype. The V and J genes are TRBV24-1 and TRBJ2-6, with unresolved D. Trimming took 9 bases from V and 0 from J, leaving 14 bases between them. This CDR3 has 16 residues. The V gene's germline CDR1 is KGHDR and CDR2 SFDVKD. The CDR3 loop reads CATGTSDGSGANVLTF. In DNA, the CDR3 is TGTGCCACCGGTACCTCGGACGGCTCTGGGGCCAACGTCCTGACTTTC.

V usage is TRBV27 and J usage is TRBJ2-5; D remains unclear. Germline V CDR1 and CDR2: MNHEY, SMNVEV (reference sequence). This CDR3 comprises 12 residues. Trimming cost V 8 bases and J 5 bases, with 12 bases left between them. CDR3 DNA: TGTGCCAGCCCGCAGGTCCGGGAGACCCAGTACTTC. It is translated as CASPQVRETQYF.